This T cell receptor (beta chain) was identified in a study of cytomegalovirus exposure and HLA in healthy donors. Primers included in the PCR were 60 Vbeta and 13 Jbeta primers. Clones were read by immunoSEQ multiplex PCR, and TCRdb kept only the in-frame ones, dropping some. This table holds over 100,000 clones. The CDR3 is made up of 14 amino acids. The V and J ends lost 4 bases and 2 bases, in that order; junction bases with no gene match: 4. Germline V CDR1 and CDR2: MDHEN, SYDVKM. This chain links TRBV28 with TRBJ2-7; 8 bases fit TRBD2. This receptor was obtained from a man aged 18 to 29 in good health and CMV-seronegative. Specimen: PBMCs. The CDR3 sequence: CASSSGGGTYEQYF. CDR3 nucleotides: TGTGCCAGCAGTTCTGGCGGGGGGACCTACGAGCAGTACTTC.